This T cell receptor beta chain comes out of a study of identical twins (TCRdb year 2016). Broadly, across the study: TCR alpha and beta repertoires from monozygotic twins, unrelated adults of various ages and cord blood were deep-sequenced to test whether fetal clonotypes persist. To rule out contamination, the twin experiments were replicated at different times with different library preparation protocols. Overall study outcomes, separate from this receptor: Out-of-frame TCR alpha sharing in monozygotic twins was systematically underestimated by recombination models, whereas sharing between unrelated individuals was in agreement with the recombination models. Invariant T cells such as MAIT and iNKT could partly confound zero-insertion analyses, although diverse VJ usage argued against such confounding for most clonotypes. Compared with coincidental sharing between unrelated individuals, out-of-frame TCR alpha sequences shared between twins showed an excess of sequences with low generation probability. Abundant cord blood beta clonotypes had fewer insertions, young adult naive repertoires showed a similar but weaker trend, and memory repertoires showed no such trend. Because the same donors could not be followed over many years, conclusions were based on cross-sectional statistical analysis. In beta out-of-frame sequences, excess twin sharing was weaker, because having fewer shared sequences lowered the signal-to-noise ratio.

Only healthy Caucasian donors were included. Three pairs of female monozygotic twins, all aged 18 to 29 years, made up the twin cohort. CD4+ and CD8+ T cell populations were isolated with positive isolation kits from Invitrogen. The trim is 2 bases for V and 4 bases for J, with a gap of 5 bases between the germline ends. The CDR3 measures 12 amino acids from cysteine to phenylalanine. Solely the CDR3 DNA is kept, with 36 bases framed from the first base. On this clonotype itself: Its antigen is currently not known. The input lacks base qualities; no much larger clone sits a single base away.

Libraries were constructed by 5' RACE. Sequencing instrument: Illumina HiSeq 2000. Template switching added a universal primer binding site, and the final cDNA carried a unique molecular identifier that allowed TCR cDNA molecules to be counted accurately. Specific primers in the conserved constant-segment region were used to synthesize first-strand cDNA for TCR alpha and beta chains. To control for contamination, each cDNA library was double barcoded with a SMART-Mk sample barcode plus Illumina barcodes. Two successive PCR steps introduced TruSeq adapter sequences along with Illumina sample barcodes. The Illumina HiSeq platform was used with custom primers to sequence TCR alpha and beta cDNA libraries. In the source study's methods: MiGEC processed the raw reads to extract unique molecular identifiers, while MiXCR was used to determine the CDR3 positions. Recombination models were inferred per individual with the repgenHMM and IGoR tools using an EM algorithm. Shared clonotypes were analyzed with the tcR package in R, and sharing was normalized by the product of cloneset sizes. To study raw recombination without the effects of thymic and clonal selection, out-of-frame nonproductive sequences were analyzed. In-frame beta chains were kept once TCRdb had trimmed the public reads at Q25 with fastp and called clones with MiXCR. Identical CDR3 proteins give one entry, which carries the most common genes and DNA. These V and J calls are TCRdb output, not the study's own analysis. The sample profile shows approximately 530,000 distinct CDR3 sequences; about a fifth of them were found once. Approximately 0.48% of the sample is held by the ten biggest clonotypes.

The same sample was also used in a study of yellow fever vaccine responses in identical twins. The other study reports the following: According to the authors, the vaccine-induced T cell response in identical twins seemed to be partly convergent and partly specific to each individual. In identical twins, the study followed T cell clones that responded to the vaccine with precision.

What was sequenced was CD4+ T cells sorted from blood. The chain joins TRBV12-3 or TRBV12-4 to TRBJ1-2; no D gene call is confident. This TCR derives from a woman aged 18-30 years in good health. The CDR3 in this case is CASSLSVYGYTF. The nucleotide sequence reads as follows: TGTGCCAGCAGTTTATCGGTCTATGGCTACACCTTC.